The following is a T cell receptor (beta chain) sequence with its context. Antigen unknown. This sample also contains other DNA sequences that code for the same CDR3. The data are from a study of cytomegalovirus exposure and HLA in healthy donors. V gave up 0 bases and J gave up 1 base; unmatched junction bases: 2. CDR3 length: 16 amino acids. Germline V CDR1 and CDR2: SGHRS, YFSETQ. Vbeta (60) and Jbeta (13) primers were used in the PCR. Original handling: A later analysis counted 80 million or so unique TCR beta chains, about 11 million shared. Libraries were prepared by immunoSEQ multiplex PCR; TCRdb keeps only in-frame clonotypes and omits some of them. V and J calls plus clone size are reproduced from that table; the DNA served to infer D and trimming. The data hold approximately 120,000 clones, with around 82% observed a single time. Study-wide results and limits: As was reported, the classifier diagnosed cytomegalovirus status with high specificity and sensitivity.

The chain carries TRBV5-1 and TRBJ2-3, with TRBD2 identical over 10 bases. Source material: PBMCs. The clonotype originates from a man aged 50 to 60 in good health and CMV-seronegative. CDR3 protein: CASSLGGTSGTDTQYF. CDR3 nucleotide sequence: TGCGCCAGCAGCTTGGGGGGGACTAGCGGCACAGATACGCAGTATTTT.